One sample yielded the 10 T cell receptor beta chains listed below, sequenced in a study of CD8+ T cells in alopecia areata. Regarding treatment: oral pan-JAK inhibitor, 5-10 mg twice daily. RNA extraction was followed by reverse transcription into cDNA, which acted as the sequencing template. Clones were sequenced by immunoSEQ multiplex PCR, and TCRdb holds only the in-frame ones, with some missing. The data show 190,000 or so clones, with under 60% seen just once and roughly 13% held by the top ten. This material consisted of CD8+ T cells sorted from blood, taken at week 24, from a patient treated with tofacitinib. The receptors originated from a human donor with alopecia areata.

J is TRBJ2-7 and V is TRBV7-9; D may match TRBD1 or TRBD2 (5 bases each). The CDR3 length is 13 residues. The V gene's germline CDR1 is SEHNR and CDR2 FQNEAQ (reference sequence). V lost 4 bases, J lost 1 base, and 8 bases lay in between. The CDR3 DNA reads TGTGCCAGCAGCTGGGGCGGGTCCTACGAGCAGTACTTC. It codes for CASSWGGSYEQYF. Supplemented by reference TRBV7-9 and TRBJ2-7, the full variable domain reads DTGVSQNPRHKITKRGQNVTFRCDPISEHNRLYWYRQTLGQGPEFLTYFQNEAQLEKSRLLSDRFSAERPKGSFSTLEIQRTEQGDSAMYLCASSWGGSYEQYFGPGTRLTVT.

The J gene is TRBJ2-1, the V gene TRBV6-5; maybe TRBD1 (6 bases). Germline V gives CDR1 MNHEY, CDR2 SVGAGI. This CDR3 contains 14 residues. Trimming removed 0 bases at V and 7 bases at J, with 10 bases between. The CDR3 coding sequence is TGTGCCAGCAGTTACTCAGGGGGTTGGAATGAGCAGTTCTTC. Amino acid sequence: CASSYSGGWNEQFF.

The chain carries TRBV10-3 and TRBJ1-2; 7 nucleotides align to TRBD1. Germline assignment: CDR1 ENHRY and CDR2 SYGVKD. The trim removed 3 bases at V and 4 bases at J, leaving 5 bases unmatched. CDR3 size: 14 residues. Here the CDR3 reads CAISDRGQTYGYTF. In DNA form, the CDR3 reads TGTGCCATCAGTGATCGGGGACAGACCTATGGCTACACCTTC.

The rearrangement links TRBV4-1 to TRBJ2-7; 9 nucleotides line up with TRBD1. Looked up from germline, CDR1 is MGHRA and CDR2 is YSYEKL. The CDR3 is 16 amino acids. Unmatched junction bases numbered 8, after V lost 1 base and J lost 4 bases. The CDR3 sequence is CASSQVFGTGTYEQYF. The DNA of the CDR3 is TGCGCCAGCAGCCAAGTGTTTGGGACAGGGACATACGAGCAGTACTTC.

The chain uses TRBV5-1 and TRBJ2-1; D remains ambiguous. V lost 2 bases, J lost 4 bases, and 10 bases lay in between. Germline lookup yields CDR1 SGHRS and CDR2 YFSETQ. The CDR3 covers 14 residues. This chain's CDR3 is CASSFYSEYNEQFF. For the CDR3, the DNA is TGCGCCAGCAGCTTTTACTCGGAATACAATGAGCAGTTCTTC.

This clone occurred once. Here the CDR3 reads CAWSVRARRTDTQYF. CDR3 nucleotides: TGTGCCTGGAGTGTCCGGGCCCGACGCACAGATACGCAGTATTTT. The V and J genes are TRBV30 and TRBJ2-3; no reliable D call. The CDR3 sequence is 15 residues long. The V end lost 0 bases, the J end lost 1 base, and 11 bases lay between the germline ends. CDR1 and CDR2 from the germline V gene are GTSNPN and SVGIG (reference sequence).

The V and J genes are TRBV15 and TRBJ2-5, with D uncertain. The germline V gene has CDR1 LNHNV and CDR2 YYDKDF (reference sequence). The CDR3 runs to 13 residues. Trimming pared 3 bases from V and 14 bases from J, leaving 19 bases between. CDR3 in DNA: TGTGCCACCAGCAGCCACCGTGTGCTAGATGGATACTTC. Amino acids: CATSSHRVLDGYF.

The genes are TRBV10-2 and TRBJ2-3, with 9 bases identical to TRBD2. This CDR3 spans 16 amino acids. Trimming cost V 3 bases and J 2 bases; bases outside gene matches: 6. Germline V gives CDR1 WSHSY, CDR2 SAAADI. CDR3 region: CASSDSGGQITDTQYF. In nucleotides, the CDR3 is TGCGCCAGCAGTGATAGCGGGGGCCAGATCACAGATACGCAGTATTTT.

The chain couples TRBV9 to TRBJ1-2; D is ambiguous. The CDR3 has 13 amino acids. CDR1 is SGDLS, CDR2 YYNGEE, per germline. The V gene lost 4 bases and the J gene lost 10 bases, with 17 bases spanning the gap. The CDR3 bases are TGTGCCAGCAGCCCCGACCCCGCGGTGATCTACACCTTC. It encodes CASSPDPAVIYTF.

This sequence joins TRBV9 and TRBJ1-2; weak D call: TRBD1 (5 bases). This CDR3 spans 16 amino acids. V lost 0 bases, J lost 5 bases, and 17 bases lay in between. Germline lookup yields CDR1 SGDLS and CDR2 YYNGEE. CDR3 amino acids: CASSVVEGMDPYGYTF. The DNA of the CDR3 is TGTGCCAGCAGCGTAGTGGAGGGGATGGATCCATATGGCTACACCTTC.